The T cell receptor (beta chain) under discussion was sequenced for a study of T cell changes during pregnancy in multiple sclerosis. TCRdb keeps only in-frame clones here, not all; method: immunoSEQ multiplex PCR. The sample lists under 85,000 clones; just over 90% were seen once. V lost 3 bases to trimming and J lost 6 bases; unmatched junction nucleotides: 18. Germline V gives CDR1 MDHEN, CDR2 SYDVKM. This CDR3 spans 18 amino acids. V is TRBV28 and J is TRBJ1-2; 8 bases line up with TRBD1. The sequence came from a female donor with multiple sclerosis, enrolled in a pregnancy study. This specimen was CD4+ T cells from peripheral blood mononuclear cells, taken before pregnancy. The CDR3 protein is CASSFPGGTGRLWDGYTF. As DNA, the CDR3 is TGTGCCAGCAGTTTTCCTGGAGGGACAGGAAGGCTTTGGGATGGCTACACCTTC.